Presented here are 22 T cell receptor beta chains from one specimen sequenced in a study of PD-1 blockade in mismatch repair-deficient tumors (dated by TCRdb to the late 2010s). The library was prepared using the immunoSEQ multiplex PCR assay. TCRdb stores this immuneACCESS table with in-frame sequences only. Part of the clones is absent; in the studies checked, under half of the shortfall reflects unresolved V genes, and no reason is known for the rest. The sample table holds about 16,000 clones, of which approximately 83% were seen once. The top ten hold about 3.4% of the sample. The input for sequencing was PBMCs, taken 4 weeks after starting pembrolizumab. The source of these receptors is an adult with mismatch repair-deficient cancer.

This chain connects TRBV19 to TRBJ1-2; the match to TRBD1 covers 7 bases. The junction had 3 bases not matched to a gene; V was cut back by 2 bases and J by 0 bases. CDR3 size: 15 residues. In germline, CDR1 is LNHDA, CDR2 SQIVND (reference sequence). As DNA, the CDR3 is TGTGCCAGTAGTATAACAGGGGTCCCTAACTATGGCTACACCTTC. It codes for CASSITGVPNYGYTF.

This clone was counted only a few times. The rearrangement uses TRBV10-1 and TRBJ2-7; 9 bases agree with TRBD2. Per the germline V gene, CDR1 is WNHNN and CDR2 is SYGVQD (reference sequence). Unmatched junction bases numbered 6, after V lost 1 base and J lost 5 bases. The CDR3 length is 15 residues. The CDR3 spells CASSEYSGRSNEQYF. Here the CDR3 DNA reads TGCGCCAGCAGTGAGTATAGCGGGAGAAGCAACGAGCAGTACTTC.

The gene calls are TRBV6-1 and TRBJ2-6, with a tentative D call TRBD2 (6 bases). The V end was cut by 6 bases, the J end by 0 bases, with 9 bases between. This CDR3 contains 15 residues. Germline V gives CDR1 MNHNS, CDR2 SASEGT. The CDR3 reads CASRAGNSGANVLTF. The CDR3 DNA reads TGTGCCAGCAGGGCGGGGAACTCTGGGGCCAACGTCCTGACTTTC.

The sample holds one count of this clone. The chain combines TRBV5-6 with TRBJ2-3, with a possible D match to TRBD1 (6 bases). The length of the CDR3 is 15 residues. The germline V gene has CDR1 SGHDT and CDR2 YYEEEE. Deletions cut 1 base from V and 3 bases from J, with 12 bases between. The CDR3 region has the DNA TGTGCCAGCAGCTTGTCCAAAACAGGGACAGATACGCAGTATTTT. Translating it yields CASSLSKTGTDTQYF.

The chain has TRBV11-2 and TRBJ2-5, with D uncertain. V dropped 4 bases and J dropped 3 bases, with 6 bases sitting between them. The CDR3 length is 12 residues. CDR1 is SGHAT, CDR2 FQNNGV, per germline. The CDR3 DNA reads TGTGCCAGCAGCTCTACGAAAGAGACCCAGTACTTC. Its translation is CASSSTKETQYF.

The rearrangement uses TRBV6-5 and TRBJ2-7; D gene unclear. Germline values: CDR1 MNHEY, CDR2 SVGAGI. The V end was cut by 2 bases, the J end by 1 base, with 9 bases between. The CDR3 is 14 amino acids. This CDR3 reads CASSYGGQSYEQYF. In nucleotides, the CDR3 is TGTGCCAGCAGTTACGGTGGGCAATCCTACGAGCAGTACTTC.

The chain couples TRBV5-1 to TRBJ1-2; weak D call: TRBD1 (6 bases). Germline V CDR1 and CDR2: SGHRS, YFSETQ. With 0 bases removed from V and 6 bases from J, the gap between germline ends came to 15 bases. This CDR3 is built from 15 residues. The CDR3 nucleotides read TGCGCCAGCAGCTTGGCCGGACAGAGGGTAGATGGCTACACCTTC. It yields the protein CASSLAGQRVDGYTF.

This clone was counted a single time. The rearrangement joins TRBV10-1 to TRBJ2-1; D perhaps matches TRBD1 (5 bases). The CDR3 is 15 amino acids. CDR1 and CDR2 (germline): WNHNN, SYGVQD (reference sequence). V was pared by 4 bases and J by 1 base, with 11 bases between. As DNA, the CDR3 is TGCGCCAGCAGTGTGGGAAGGGGTTCCTACAATGAGCAGTTCTTC. Translated, it gives CASSVGRGSYNEQFF.

The chain is built from TRBV9 and TRBJ2-5, with 10 nucleotides matching TRBD2. CDR1 and CDR2 from the germline V gene are SGDLS and YYNGEE. CDR3 length equals 17 residues. J was trimmed by 5 bases and V by 4 bases; bases with no gene match: 14. CDR3 in DNA: TGTGCCAGCAGCCCAGGCGCTAGCGGGAGTACGTCCGAGACCCAGTACTTC. It yields the protein CASSPGASGSTSETQYF.

The chain couples TRBV11-2 to TRBJ2-5; TRBD2 might be the D (5 bases). The CDR3 length is 12 residues. Germline assignment: CDR1 SGHAT and CDR2 FQNNGV. V was cut by 1 base and J by 10 bases, with 10 bases left in between. The CDR3 is CASSLVGEGQYF. The CDR3 nucleotides read TGTGCCAGCAGCTTAGTCGGGGAAGGCCAGTACTTC.

The V and J genes are TRBV7-9 and TRBJ2-7; the match to TRBD2 covers 7 bases. Germline V gene sequence: CDR1 SEHNR, CDR2 FQNEAQ (reference sequence). V was pared by 5 bases and J by 3 bases, with 4 bases of the junction left unmatched. The CDR3 is 13 residues long. The CDR3, as DNA: TGTGCCAGCAGCCGCGGGGAGGGCTACGAGCAGTACTTC. Translating gives CASSRGEGYEQYF.

The chain employs TRBV18 and TRBJ2-1; 9 nucleotides align to TRBD2. CDR1 and CDR2 from the germline V gene are KGHSH and LQKENI. The CDR3 is 16 amino acids. V trimming: 0 bases; J trimming: 0 bases; junction bases outside the gene matches: 0. Here the CDR3 reads CASSPPSGSSYNEQFF. The CDR3 nucleotides are TGTGCCAGCTCACCACCTAGCGGGAGCTCCTACAATGAGCAGTTCTTC.

The rearrangement links TRBV5-1 to TRBJ2-1, with 7 bases aligning to TRBD2. V lost 5 bases, J lost 5 bases, and 7 bases stayed unmatched. This CDR3 region has 14 residues. Germline V gene data show CDR1 as SGHRS and CDR2 as YFSETQ. The CDR3 nucleotides read TGCGCCAGCAGGTTTGCGGGAGAGAACAATGAGCAGTTCTTC. This encodes CASRFAGENNEQFF.

The genes are TRBV13 and TRBJ2-7, with 9 bases that match TRBD2. V trimming: 7 bases; J trimming: 3 bases; junction bases outside the gene matches: 4. Per the germline V gene, CDR1 is PRHDT and CDR2 is FYEKMQ (reference sequence). The CDR3 loop spans 13 amino acids. The CDR3 DNA is TGTGCCAGCATGGCGGGGGGGAACTACGAGCAGTACTTC. Its translation is CASMAGGNYEQYF.

The V gene is TRBV5-5, the J gene TRBJ1-5, with D tentatively TRBD1 (5 bases). Trimming cost V 0 bases and J 8 bases, with 15 bases left between them. The CDR3 length is 15 residues. From germline, CDR1 is SGHKS and CDR2 YYEKEE (reference sequence). The CDR3 region has the DNA TGTGCCAGCAGCTTGGAGGCAGGGTCCTCGGAGCCCCAGCATTTT. It is translated as CASSLEAGSSEPQHF.

The chain combines TRBV28 with TRBJ2-3; 16 bases match TRBD2. The CDR3 has 18 amino acids. Germline CDR1 MDHEN, CDR2 SYDVKM. The V segment lost 7 bases and the J segment 1 base; nucleotides outside the gene matches: 8. As DNA, the CDR3 is TGTGCCAGCACCCTAGGGACTAGCGGGGGGGGTGGCACAGATACGCAGTATTTT. The encoded protein is CASTLGTSGGGGTDTQYF. The full variable domain, in which reference TRBV28 and TRBJ2-3 provide the parts outside the CDR3, is DVKVTQSSRYLVKRTGEKVFLECVQDMDHENMFWYRQDPGLGLRLIYFSYDVKMKEKGDIPEGYSVSREKKERFSLILESASTNQTSMYLCASTLGTSGGGGTDTQYFGPGTRLTVL.

V is TRBV5-5 and J is TRBJ2-7; no definite D call. Trimming removed 9 bases from V and 5 bases from J, with 21 bases in between. The CDR3 is 14 residues long. Germline V gene sequence: CDR1 SGHKS, CDR2 YYEKEE (reference sequence). The CDR3 loop reads CATGAAPIEDEQYF. The DNA for the CDR3 is TGTGCCACCGGTGCGGCCCCTATAGAGGACGAGCAGTACTTC.

On this clone: At the DNA level, this CDR3 is encoded by other sequences in the same sample as well. The gene calls are TRBV5-1 and TRBJ2-1; D unclear. Trimming left V 0 bases short and J 0 bases short, with 16 bases between. Germline V CDR1 and CDR2: SGHRS, YFSETQ. The CDR3 consists of 18 residues. In nucleotides, the CDR3 is TGCGCCAGCAGCTTGGCCCACAGCCCCCCAAGCTCCTACAATGAGCAGTTCTTC. As protein: CASSLAHSPPSSYNEQFF.

The rearrangement links TRBV10-3 to TRBJ2-1; 7 bases fit TRBD2. The germline gives CDR1 ENHRY, CDR2 SYGVKD. CDR3 length: 16 amino acids. V shed 3 bases, J shed 8 bases, and the junction held 13 bases outside the gene matches. In nucleotides, the CDR3 is TGTGCCATCAGTGAAAACCGCGGGAGTCGTAGCTATGAGCAGTTCTTC. Protein product: CAISENRGSRSYEQFF.

The J gene is TRBJ1-6, the V gene TRBV6-4, with unresolved D. Germline loops: CDR1 MRHNA, CDR2 SNTAGT. V was trimmed by 2 bases and J by 9 bases, leaving 8 bases between them. The CDR3 has 13 amino acids. As DNA, the CDR3 is TGTGCCAGCAGTGACGAGATTGCTTCACCCCTCCACTTT. Protein sequence: CASSDEIASPLHF.

The rearrangement uses TRBV11-2 and TRBJ2-1, with TRBD2 matching 12 bases. The J segment lost 7 bases and the V segment lost 5 bases, leaving 9 bases of the junction unmatched. The CDR3 is 16 residues long. Germline-derived CDR1 and CDR2 are SGHAT and FQNNGV. CDR3 in DNA: TGTGCCAGCAGCCCTCTAGCGGGAGGGCCGGGAAATGAGCAGTTCTTC. Translating gives CASSPLAGGPGNEQFF.

The chain employs TRBV25-1 and TRBJ1-2; TRBD1 agrees at 8 bases. This CDR3 has 12 amino acids. After removal of 6 bases from V and 5 bases from J, the junction contained 2 bases not matched to a gene. CDR1 is MGHDK, CDR2 SYGVNS, per germline. CDR3 DNA: TGTGCCAGCAGCCGGACAGGGTATGGCTACACCTTC. Protein sequence: CASSRTGYGYTF.